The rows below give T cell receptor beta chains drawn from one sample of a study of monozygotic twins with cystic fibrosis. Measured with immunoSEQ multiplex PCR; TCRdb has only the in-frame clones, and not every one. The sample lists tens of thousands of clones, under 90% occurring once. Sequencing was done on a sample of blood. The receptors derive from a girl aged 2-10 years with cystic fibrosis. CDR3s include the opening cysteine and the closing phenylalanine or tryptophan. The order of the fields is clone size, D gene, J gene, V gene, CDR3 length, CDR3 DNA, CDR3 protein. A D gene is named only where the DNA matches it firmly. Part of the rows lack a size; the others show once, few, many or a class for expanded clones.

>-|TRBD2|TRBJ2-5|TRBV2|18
TGTGCCAGCAGTGAAGCACTAGCGGGGGCAAATTGGGGAGAGACCCAGTACTTC
CASSEALAGANWGETQYF
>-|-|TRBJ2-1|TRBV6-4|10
TGTGCCACAAATTCGGATGAGCAGTTCTTC
CATNSDEQFF
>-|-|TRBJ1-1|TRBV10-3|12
TGTGCCATCAGTGCGGCGGGCACTGAAGCTTTCTTT
CAISAAGTEAFF
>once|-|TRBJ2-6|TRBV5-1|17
TGCGCCAGCAGCCGGGGCCCTGGGATATCTGGGGCCAACGTCCTGACTTTC
CASSRGPGISGANVLTF
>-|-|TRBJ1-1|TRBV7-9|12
TGTGCCAGCAGCCTCGATGCATTAGAAGCTTTCTTT
CASSLDALEAFF
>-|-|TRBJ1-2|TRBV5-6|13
TGTGCCAGCAGCTTGGACAGGGTGGAGGGCTACACCTTC
CASSLDRVEGYTF
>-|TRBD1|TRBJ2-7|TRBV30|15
TGTGCCTGGAGTGTCGGACAGGGGGTCACCTACGAGCAGTACTTC
CAWSVGQGVTYEQYF
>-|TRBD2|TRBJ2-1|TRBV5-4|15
TGTGCCAGCAGCGGGACTAGCACTGTGATCAATGAGCAGTTCTTC
CASSGTSTVINEQFF
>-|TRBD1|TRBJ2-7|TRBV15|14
TGTGCCACCAGCAGAACGGGACAGAGCTACGAGCAGTACTTC
CATSRTGQSYEQYF
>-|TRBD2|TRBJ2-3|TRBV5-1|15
TGCGCCAGCAGCTTGGTAGGGACTACCACAGATACGCAGTATTTT
CASSLVGTTTDTQYF
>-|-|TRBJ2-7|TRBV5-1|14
TGCGCCAGCAGCTTGCTGGTGGGGATAGGCGAGCAGTACTTC
CASSLLVGIGEQYF
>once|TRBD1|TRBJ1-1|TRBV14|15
TGTGCCAGCAGCCGGGAGGGGGACAGGGCTTCTGAAGCTTTCTTT
CASSREGDRASEAFF
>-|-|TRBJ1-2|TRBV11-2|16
TGTGCCAGCAGCTCCCCCCGGGACAAATTTAACTATGGCTACACCTTC
CASSSPRDKFNYGYTF
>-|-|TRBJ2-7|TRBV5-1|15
TGCGCCAGCAGCTTGTGGGTTGGGCGGACCTACGAGCAGTACTTC
CASSLWVGRTYEQYF
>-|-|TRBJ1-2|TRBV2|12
TGTGCCAGCAGGGGACGGATCTATGGCTACACCTTC
CASRGRIYGYTF
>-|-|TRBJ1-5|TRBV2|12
TGTGCCAGCAGTGAAGCCCATCAGCCCCAGCATTTT
CASSEAHQPQHF
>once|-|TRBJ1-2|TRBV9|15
TGTGCCAGCAGCGCACAGGGCCCCTCTAACTATGGCTACACCTTC
CASSAQGPSNYGYTF
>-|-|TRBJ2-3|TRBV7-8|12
TGTGCCAGCAGCTTACACACAGATACGCAGTATTTT
CASSLHTDTQYF
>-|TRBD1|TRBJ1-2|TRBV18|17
TGTGCCAGCTCACCAGCGGGACAGCCGTCCGGACTAGGTGGCTACACCTTC
CASSPAGQPSGLGGYTF
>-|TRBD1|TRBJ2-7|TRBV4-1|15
TGCGCCAGCAGCCAAGGTTCAGGACAGGGTTTTAGCCAGTACTTC
CASSQGSGQGFSQYF
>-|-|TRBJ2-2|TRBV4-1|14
TGCGCCAGCAGCCAAGGGTCTTTGCCCGGGGAGCTGTTTTTT
CASSQGSLPGELFF
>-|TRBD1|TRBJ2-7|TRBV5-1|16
TGCGCCAGCAGCTTGGCTGGTTACAGGGGGCGATACGAGCAGTACTTC
CASSLAGYRGRYEQYF
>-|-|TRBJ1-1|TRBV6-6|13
TGTGCCAGCAGCCTCCAGCCATACACTGAAGCTTTCTTT
CASSLQPYTEAFF
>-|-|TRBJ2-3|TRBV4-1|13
TGCGCCAGCAGCCAAGATCTTATAGATACGCAGTATTTT
CASSQDLIDTQYF
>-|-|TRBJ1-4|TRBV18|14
TGTGCCAGCTCACCGCTTGCAACTAATGAAAAACTGTTTTTT
CASSPLATNEKLFF
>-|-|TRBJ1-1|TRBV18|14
TGTGCCAGCTCACCACCCCTGATGAACACTGAAGCTTTCTTT
CASSPPLMNTEAFF
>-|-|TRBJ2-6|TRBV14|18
TGTGCCAGCAGCCAACAGGGGCGGGGATTCTCTGGGGCCAACGTCCTGACTTTC
CASSQQGRGFSGANVLTF